Following are 8 T cell receptor beta chains from one sample sequenced in a study of T cell responses to AZD1222 COVID-19 vaccine. The protocol was immunoSEQ multiplex PCR, while the TCRdb copy is restricted to in-frame clones and leaves out a portion. This table holds 130,000 to 150,000 clones, 75% to 95% found once. Sequences were derived from peripheral blood, sampled on day 0 of MenACWY control vaccination. The origin of the receptors is an adult in good health.

The chain couples TRBV5-1 to TRBJ1-2; D ambiguous. V was pared by 0 bases and J by 0 bases, with 9 bases between. Germline CDR1 is SGHRS and CDR2 is YFSETQ. This CDR3 has 15 residues. The CDR3 DNA is TGCGCCAGCAGCTTGGACAGTTTTGCTAACTATGGCTACACCTTC. Its translation is CASSLDSFANYGYTF.

V usage is TRBV5-1 and J usage is TRBJ1-4; D unclear. CDR1 SGHRS and CDR2 YFSETQ come from the germline V gene. Trimming removed 0 bases at V and 7 bases at J, with 16 bases between. The CDR3 spans 16 residues. The CDR3 spells CASSLGVRNEGEKLFF. CDR3 bases: TGCGCCAGCAGCTTGGGGGTCCGGAACGAAGGTGAAAAACTGTTTTTT.

The V gene is TRBV5-4, the J gene TRBJ1-3; D gene uncertain. From germline, CDR1 is SGHNT and CDR2 YYREEE (reference sequence). The CDR3 length is 16 residues. V gave up 0 bases and J gave up 3 bases, with 13 bases separating them. This CDR3 reads CASSLGATSGGNTIYF. CDR3 DNA: TGTGCCAGCAGCTTGGGCGCGACCTCTGGTGGAAACACCATATATTTT.

This sequence joins TRBV2 and TRBJ1-4; D remains unclear. V gave up 7 bases and J gave up 4 bases, with 13 bases separating them. Per the germline V gene, CDR1 is SNHLY and CDR2 is FYNNEI. This CDR3 comprises 14 residues. CDR3 residues: CASKYSDYNEKLFF. In DNA, the CDR3 is TGTGCCAGCAAGTATTCTGACTATAATGAAAAACTGTTTTTT.

The rearrangement uses TRBV19 and TRBJ1-1, with D uncertain. V gave up 5 bases and J gave up 6 bases, with 13 bases separating them. Germline CDR1 is LNHDA and CDR2 is SQIVND (reference sequence). The CDR3 is 13 amino acids. Here the CDR3 DNA reads TGTGCCAGTAGTTCTCGGGGATTCCCTGAAGCTTTCTTT. Its translation: CASSSRGFPEAFF.

The V gene is TRBV6-1, the J gene TRBJ2-7; D perhaps matches TRBD2 (6 bases). CDR1 and CDR2 from the germline V gene are MNHNS and SASEGT. With 3 bases removed from V and 6 bases from J, the gap between germline ends came to 15 bases. The CDR3 spans 14 residues. The CDR3 nucleotides read TGTGCCAGCAGTGATCAGATCTTCGGGGGCGAGCAGTACTTC. This translates into CASSDQIFGGEQYF.

V gene TRBV10-3 combines with J gene TRBJ2-1; the D gene is possibly TRBD2 (5 bases). The CDR3 is 16 residues long. Looked up from germline, CDR1 is ENHRY and CDR2 is SYGVKD. The V end was cut by 2 bases, the J end by 5 bases, with 16 bases between. As DNA, the CDR3 is TGTGCCATCAGTGAGGGGCGGGCGAATTCTAACAATGAGCAGTTCTTC. Translating gives CAISEGRANSNNEQFF.

CDR3 DNA: TGTGCCAGCAGCTCTAGCGGGAGGGTCGACGAGCAGTACTTC. Translating it yields CASSSSGRVDEQYF. This chain joins TRBV5-4 and TRBJ2-7, with TRBD2 matching over 12 bases. Trimming removed 3 bases from V and 5 bases from J; junction bases left unmatched: 3. Per germline, CDR1 SGHNT and CDR2 YYREEE (reference sequence). This CDR3 is built from 14 residues.